Each of the 5 T cell receptor beta chains below was sequenced from the same sample in a study of T-cell reconstitution after alpha-beta-depleted transplantation in children. TCRbeta library construction was performed incorporating unique molecular identifiers. TCRdb reanalysed the PCR reads using MiXCR and keeps one entry per CDR3 protein. The sample has a few hundred thousand distinct CDR3 sequences, roughly 13% seen once. This specimen was PBMCs, mostly from graft donor cells, taken 360 days after TCRalphabeta/CD19-depleted stem cell transplant. These receptors all come from a male patient aged 10 to 17 who had a stem cell transplant for acute myeloid leukemia, so the T cells may come from the graft donor.

This clonotype was counted ten times or more. V gene TRBV29-1 combines with J gene TRBJ2-5, with 7 bases that match TRBD1. V lost 7 bases to trimming and J lost 5 bases; unmatched junction nucleotides: 7. The CDR3 loop spans 12 amino acids. Germline loops: CDR1 SQVTM, CDR2 ANQGSEA. The CDR3, as DNA: TGCAGCGCCGTGACAGGGCTGGAGACCCAGTACTTC. Its translation: CSAVTGLETQYF.

This clonotype was seen a handful of times. This chain joins TRBV20-1 and TRBJ2-5; 7 nucleotides match TRBD2. The CDR3 is 15 residues long. Germline V gene lookup returns CDR1 DFQATT and CDR2 SNEGSKA (reference sequence). With 5 bases clipped from V and 1 base from J, the junction kept 10 bases outside the gene matches. CDR3 sequence reads: CSAARTRGLQETQYF. CDR3 nucleotide sequence: TGCAGTGCTGCTCGGACTAGGGGACTCCAAGAGACCCAGTACTTC.

With regard to this clonotype: This may arise from a read error, as a much more abundant clone is one base away. The chain combines TRBV6-2 or TRBV6-3 with TRBJ2-2; D gene unclear. Per the germline V gene, CDR1 is MNHEY and CDR2 is SVGEGT. The CDR3 has 16 amino acids. The DNA of the CDR3 is TGTGGCAGCAGTTACTCGTGGGTGGTGAACACCGGGGAGCTGTTTTTT. As protein: CGSSYSWVVNTGELFF.

This clonotype was recorded a few times. The genes are TRBV24-1 and TRBJ2-3; 8 positions match TRBD2. Germline trimming cut 3 bases from V and 5 bases from J; bases unmatched to any gene: 9. Germline V CDR1 and CDR2: KGHDR, SFDVKD. The CDR3 is made up of 16 amino acids. CDR3 DNA: TGTGCCACCAGTGATCTGGTTCCGGGACTAGAAGATACGCAGTATTTT. This translates into CATSDLVPGLEDTQYF.

This clonotype was detected ten times or more. The V gene is TRBV4-3, the J gene TRBJ2-5; D possibly matches TRBD1 or TRBD2 (5 bases each). Between the trimmed V and J ends, which lost 0 bases and 1 base, there was a span of 9 bases. The CDR3 totals 15 residues. CDR1 and CDR2 (germline): LGHNA, YSLEER. CDR3 sequence: CASSQEEGTQETQYF. CDR3 coding DNA: TGCGCCAGCAGCCAAGAGGAAGGGACCCAAGAGACCCAGTACTTC.